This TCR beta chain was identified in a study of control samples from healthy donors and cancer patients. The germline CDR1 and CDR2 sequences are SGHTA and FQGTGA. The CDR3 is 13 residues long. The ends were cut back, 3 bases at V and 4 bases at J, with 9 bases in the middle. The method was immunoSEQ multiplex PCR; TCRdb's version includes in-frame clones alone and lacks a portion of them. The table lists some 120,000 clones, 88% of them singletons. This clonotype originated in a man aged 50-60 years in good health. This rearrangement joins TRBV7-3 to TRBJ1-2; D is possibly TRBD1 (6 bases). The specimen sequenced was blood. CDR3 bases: TGTGCCAGCAGCTTGGGAGGGGGCTATGGCTACACCTTC. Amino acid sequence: CASSLGGGYGYTF. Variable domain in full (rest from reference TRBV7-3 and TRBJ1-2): GAGVSQTPSNKVTEKGKYVELRCDPISGHTALYWYRQSLGQGPEFLIYFQGTGAADDSGLPNDRFFAVRPEGSVSTLKIQRTERGDSAVYLCASSLGGGYGYTFGSGTRLTVV.